The next 13 T cell receptor beta chains were all read from a single sample in a study of blood T cell repertoires in COVID-19. Assay: immunoSEQ multiplex PCR; the TCRdb copy retains only in-frame clones and omits some. Altogether around 110,000 clones are present, over 75% being singletons, with the ten largest covering 1.8%. Sample: peripheral blood. All receptors derive from a human donor with active COVID-19. The donor label of this sample is uncertain.

The chain joins TRBV5-1 to TRBJ2-7, with 11 bases identical to TRBD1. The trim removed 4 bases at V and 3 bases at J, leaving 6 bases unmatched. The length of the CDR3 is 15 residues. Germline V CDR1 and CDR2: SGHRS, YFSETQ. CDR3 bases: TGCGCCAGCAGCCAGGGACAGGGGGTGAGCTACGAGCAGTACTTC. Its translation: CASSQGQGVSYEQYF. The whole variable domain, remainder taken from reference TRBV5-1 and TRBJ2-7, is KAGVTQTPRYLIKTRGQQVTLSCSPISGHRSVSWYQQTPGQGLQFLFEYFSETQRNKGNFPGRFSGRQFSNSRSEMNVSTLELGDSALYLCASSQGQGVSYEQYFGPGTRLTVT.

DNA for the CDR3: TGTGCCAGCAGTCCAAGTCGACAGGGCTGGAACTACAATGAGCAGTTCTTC. Amino acids: CASSPSRQGWNYNEQFF. V usage is TRBV6-6 and J usage is TRBJ2-1; 7 bases match TRBD1. Trimming removed 5 bases from V and 3 bases from J; junction bases left unmatched: 13. CDR3 length: 17 amino acids. Germline-derived CDR1 and CDR2 are MNHNY and SVGAGI (reference sequence).

The chain links TRBV6-1 to TRBJ2-5, with 11 nucleotides matching TRBD2. Germline V lookup: CDR1 MNHNS, CDR2 SASEGT. Unmatched junction bases numbered 11, after V lost 4 bases and J lost 1 base. This CDR3 is built from 18 residues. CDR3 DNA sequence: TGTGCCAGCAGTGCTGCCTCCCTAGCGGGGGGATTCCAAGAGACCCAGTACTTC. It specifies CASSAASLAGGFQETQYF.

CDR3 nucleotides: TGTGCCTGGAGTGTACGGGACACCTATAGCAATCAGCCCCAGCATTTT. It translates to CAWSVRDTYSNQPQHF. The V and J genes are TRBV30 and TRBJ1-5, with a tentative D call TRBD1 (6 bases). Per the germline V gene, CDR1 is GTSNPN and CDR2 is SVGIG (reference sequence). The CDR3 is 16 amino acids. Trimming took 0 bases from V and 0 from J, leaving 12 bases between them.

The genes are TRBV4-3 and TRBJ2-1, with TRBD2 identical over 8 bases. The CDR3 is 15 amino acids. The junction had 8 bases not matched to a gene; V was cut back by 1 base and J by 9 bases. Germline CDR1 and CDR2: LGHNA and YSLEER. This CDR3 is CASSQAGLVPSEQFF. The CDR3 DNA follows: TGCGCCAGCAGCCAAGCGGGACTAGTCCCTTCTGAGCAGTTCTTC.

The chain uses TRBV5-8 and TRBJ2-5; a possible D gene is TRBD2 (5 bases). The CDR3 runs 15 residues. The germline gives CDR1 SGHTS, CDR2 YDEGEE. The V end was cut by 2 bases, the J end by 0 bases, with 11 bases between. The CDR3: CASSLGLLNQETQYF. The CDR3 nucleotides are TGTGCCAGCAGCTTAGGACTCCTTAACCAAGAGACCCAGTACTTC.

The chain combines TRBV6-6 with TRBJ1-6, with 7 bases identical to TRBD1. The CDR3 consists of 15 residues. Germline CDR1 reads MNHNY; CDR2 reads SVGAGI (reference sequence). The V segment lost 2 bases and the J segment 7 bases; nucleotides outside the gene matches: 5. The CDR3 is CASSYGRQGNSPLHF. CDR3 DNA: TGTGCCAGCAGTTACGGCCGACAGGGCAATTCACCCCTCCACTTT.

This rearrangement joins TRBV6-5 to TRBJ2-7; 13 nucleotides agree with TRBD2. Losses at the gene ends were 7 bases for V and 3 bases for J; bases not matched to a gene: 3. The CDR3 length is 14 residues. Germline lookup yields CDR1 MNHEY and CDR2 SVGAGI. In DNA, the CDR3 is TGTGCCAGCACTCGACTAGCGGGGGGCTACGAGCAGTACTTC. It yields the protein CASTRLAGGYEQYF.

V usage is TRBV25-1 and J usage is TRBJ2-3; 9 bases fit TRBD1. This CDR3 region has 17 residues. V shed 4 bases and J 6 bases; nucleotides not matched to a gene: 14. Germline V lookup: CDR1 MGHDK, CDR2 SYGVNS. CDR3 nucleotides: TGTGCCAGCAGTGCCTGGGGCCCGACAGGGGGAAGCGATACGCAGTATTTT. This sequence encodes CASSAWGPTGGSDTQYF.

The J gene is TRBJ1-5, the V gene TRBV27; weak D call: TRBD1 (5 bases). This CDR3 has 14 amino acids. Germline V CDR1 and CDR2: MNHEY, SMNVEV (reference sequence). The germline V and J ends were trimmed by 5 bases and 5 bases, with 13 bases remaining between them. This chain's CDR3 is CASSIYQTDQPQHF. The CDR3 DNA reads as TGTGCCAGCAGTATATATCAGACAGATCAGCCCCAGCATTTT.

The chain combines TRBV7-9 with TRBJ2-7; the D gene is possibly TRBD1 (5 bases). The CDR3 extends over 13 amino acids. V dropped 4 bases and J dropped 3 bases, with 10 bases sitting between them. Germline V CDR1 and CDR2: SEHNR, FQNEAQ (reference sequence). CDR3 protein: CASSSPGYYEQYF. The CDR3 nucleotides read TGTGCCAGCAGCTCACCAGGGTACTACGAGCAGTACTTC. Together with reference TRBV7-9 and TRBJ2-7, the CDR3 gives the full variable domain: DTGVSQNPRHKITKRGQNVTFRCDPISEHNRLYWYRQTLGQGPEFLTYFQNEAQLEKSRLLSDRFSAERPKGSFSTLEIQRTEQGDSAMYLCASSSPGYYEQYFGPGTRLTVT.

This clone was observed once. The V and J genes are TRBV27 and TRBJ2-7, with 8 bases aligning to TRBD1. The CDR3 spans 15 residues. Germline trimming cut 5 bases from V and 6 bases from J; bases unmatched to any gene: 12. The germline V gene encodes CDR1 MNHEY and CDR2 SMNVEV (reference sequence). Here the CDR3 reads CASSLMTGAGVEQYF. DNA for the CDR3: TGTGCCAGCAGTCTTATGACAGGGGCCGGCGTCGAGCAGTACTTC.

The chain uses TRBV6-5 and TRBJ2-7; D call uncertain. CDR1 and CDR2 from the germline V gene are MNHEY and SVGAGI. The CDR3 is 13 amino acids. The ends were cut back, 7 bases at V and 3 bases at J, with 13 bases in the middle. This CDR3 is CASMTQQHYEQYF. Written as DNA, the CDR3 is TGTGCCAGCATGACTCAGCAGCACTACGAGCAGTACTTC.